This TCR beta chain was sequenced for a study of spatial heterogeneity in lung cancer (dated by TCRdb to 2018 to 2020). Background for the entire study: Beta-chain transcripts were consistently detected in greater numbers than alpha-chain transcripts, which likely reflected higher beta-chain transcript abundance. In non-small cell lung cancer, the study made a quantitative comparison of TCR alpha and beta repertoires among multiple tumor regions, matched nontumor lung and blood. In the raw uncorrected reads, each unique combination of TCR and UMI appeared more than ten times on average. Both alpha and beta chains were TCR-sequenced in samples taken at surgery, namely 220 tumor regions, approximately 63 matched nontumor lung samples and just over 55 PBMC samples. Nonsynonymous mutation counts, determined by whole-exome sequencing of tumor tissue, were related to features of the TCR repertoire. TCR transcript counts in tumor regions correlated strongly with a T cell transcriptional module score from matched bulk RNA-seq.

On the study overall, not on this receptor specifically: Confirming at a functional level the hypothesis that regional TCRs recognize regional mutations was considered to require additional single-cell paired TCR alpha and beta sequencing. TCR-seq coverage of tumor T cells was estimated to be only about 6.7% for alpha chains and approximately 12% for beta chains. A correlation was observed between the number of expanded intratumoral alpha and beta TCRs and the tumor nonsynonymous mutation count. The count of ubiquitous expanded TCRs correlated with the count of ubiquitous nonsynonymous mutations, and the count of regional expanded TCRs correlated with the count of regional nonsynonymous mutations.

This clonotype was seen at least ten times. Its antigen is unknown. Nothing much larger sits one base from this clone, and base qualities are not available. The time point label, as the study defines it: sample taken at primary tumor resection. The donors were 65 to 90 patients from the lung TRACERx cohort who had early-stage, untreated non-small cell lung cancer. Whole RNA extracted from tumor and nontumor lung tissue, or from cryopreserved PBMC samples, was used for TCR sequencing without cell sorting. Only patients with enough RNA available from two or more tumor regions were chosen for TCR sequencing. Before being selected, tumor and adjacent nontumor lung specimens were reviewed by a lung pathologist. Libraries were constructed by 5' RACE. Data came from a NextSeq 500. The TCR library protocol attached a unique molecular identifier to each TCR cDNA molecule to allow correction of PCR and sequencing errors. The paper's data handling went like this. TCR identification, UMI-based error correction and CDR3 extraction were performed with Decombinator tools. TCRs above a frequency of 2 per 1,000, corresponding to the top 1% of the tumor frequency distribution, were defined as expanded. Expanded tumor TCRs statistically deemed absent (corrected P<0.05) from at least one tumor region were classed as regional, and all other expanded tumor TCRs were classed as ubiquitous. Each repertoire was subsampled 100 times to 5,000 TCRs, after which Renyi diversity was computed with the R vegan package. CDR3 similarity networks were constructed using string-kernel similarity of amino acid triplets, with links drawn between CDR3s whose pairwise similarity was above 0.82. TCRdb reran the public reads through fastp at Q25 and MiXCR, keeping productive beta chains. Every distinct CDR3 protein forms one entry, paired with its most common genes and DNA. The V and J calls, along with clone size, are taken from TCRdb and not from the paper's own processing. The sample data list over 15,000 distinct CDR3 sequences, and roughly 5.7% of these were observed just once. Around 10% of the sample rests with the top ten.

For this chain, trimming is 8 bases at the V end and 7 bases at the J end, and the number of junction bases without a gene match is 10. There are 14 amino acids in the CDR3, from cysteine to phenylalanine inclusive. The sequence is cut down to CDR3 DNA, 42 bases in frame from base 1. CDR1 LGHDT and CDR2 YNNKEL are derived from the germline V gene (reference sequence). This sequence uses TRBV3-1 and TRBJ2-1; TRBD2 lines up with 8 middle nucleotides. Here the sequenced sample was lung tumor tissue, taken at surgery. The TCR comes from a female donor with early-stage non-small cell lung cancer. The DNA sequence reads TGTGCCAGCTGGAGCGGGAGAGGCGTGAATGAGCAGTTCTTC. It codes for CASWSGRGVNEQFF.